Listed here are 24 T cell receptor beta chains from one sample, sequenced in a study of chemoradiotherapy in HPV16-positive cancers (dated by TCRdb to the early 2020s). Library creation used the immunoSEQ multiplex PCR assay. In its TCRdb copy, this immuneACCESS table keeps in-frame sequences only and misses some clones. Where compared with another copy, unresolved V genes explain less than half of these, and the others have no known cause. The sample table shows about 29,000 clones, and approximately 90% are seen once. The ten biggest clones cover roughly 21% of the sample. The sequencing used blood, collected from a patient who underwent chemoradiotherapy. The origin of the receptors is a human donor with HPV-associated anogenital cancer.

This clone showed up just a few times. In DNA, the CDR3 is TGTGCCAGCAGTTTAAGTAGCGGGAGCTCCCCAGATACGCAGTATTTT. It translates to CASSLSSGSSPDTQYF. The J gene is TRBJ2-3, the V gene TRBV28, with 9 bases aligning to TRBD2. Trimming removed 2 bases from V and 4 bases from J; junction bases left unmatched: 7. This CDR3 is built from 16 residues. From germline, CDR1 is MDHEN and CDR2 SYDVKM.

The chain links TRBV4-2 to TRBJ2-2; D possibly corresponds to TRBD2 (6 bases). Trimming shortened V by 4 bases and J by 6 bases, and 12 bases separated the two germline ends. The CDR3 has 14 amino acids. Germline assignment: CDR1 LGHNA and CDR2 YNFKEQ. The CDR3 region is CASSPFREAGELFF. CDR3 sequence (DNA): TGTGCCAGCAGCCCTTTCAGGGAGGCCGGGGAGCTGTTTTTT.

The chain has TRBV18 and TRBJ2-2; no reliable D call. Germline values: CDR1 KGHSH, CDR2 LQKENI. Trimming removed 3 bases from V and 7 bases from J, with 12 bases in between. This CDR3 is built from 14 residues. CDR3 nucleotides: TGTGCCAGCTCACCCGAGCCCCCGGGCGGGGAGCTGTTTTTT. The encoded protein is CASSPEPPGGELFF.

The V call is TRBV27, the J call TRBJ2-5; D remains ambiguous. Per germline, CDR1 MNHEY and CDR2 SMNVEV (reference sequence). The V gene lost 8 bases and the J gene lost 4 bases, with 17 bases spanning the gap. This CDR3 is built from 14 residues. In nucleotides, the CDR3 is TGTGCCAGCGGGCCGGGTCCCCGAGGAGAGACCCAGTACTTC. Amino acids: CASGPGPRGETQYF.

The V gene is TRBV11-2, the J gene TRBJ2-1; the match to TRBD2 covers 7 bases. The length of the CDR3 is 19 residues. Germline lookup yields CDR1 SGHAT and CDR2 FQNNGV. Germline trimming cut 0 bases from V and 3 bases from J; bases unmatched to any gene: 14. CDR3 sequence (DNA): TGTGCCAGCAGCTTAGATGGGTGGAGGGACTACAGAAACTACAATGAGCAGTTCTTC. Amino acid sequence: CASSLDGWRDYRNYNEQFF.

The CDR3 loop is CASSESRDRALTQYF. Written as DNA, the CDR3 is TGTGCCAGCAGTGAATCCCGGGACAGGGCCTTGACCCAGTACTTC. This chain links TRBV25-1 with TRBJ2-5; 9 nucleotides match TRBD1. Per the germline V gene, CDR1 is MGHDK and CDR2 is SYGVNS. The CDR3 runs to 15 residues. V was clipped by 1 base and J by 7 bases; unmatched bases: 7.

The V gene is TRBV11-2, the J gene TRBJ2-7, with 15 bases lining up with TRBD2. V gave up 6 bases and J gave up 7 bases; unmatched junction bases: 10. Germline V gene lookup returns CDR1 SGHAT and CDR2 FQNNGV. This CDR3 region has 16 residues. As DNA, the CDR3 is TGTGCCAGCAGGTTAAGGACTAGCGGGGGGGCTGAAGAGCAGTACTTC. Translating gives CASRLRTSGGAEEQYF.

The chain links TRBV2 to TRBJ1-1; the D is unclear. CDR1 is SNHLY, CDR2 FYNNEI, per germline. The length of the CDR3 is 11 residues. V was trimmed by 3 bases and J by 9 bases, leaving 8 bases between them. The CDR3 is CASSDYGQAFF. The DNA of the CDR3 is TGTGCCAGCAGTGATTATGGGCAAGCTTTCTTT. Looking up the rest from reference TRBV2 and TRBJ1-1 gives the full variable domain: EPEVTQTPSHQVTQMGQEVILRCVPISNHLYFYWYRQILGQKVEFLVSFYNNEISEKSEIFDDQFSVERPDGSNFTLKIRSTKLEDSAMYFCASSDYGQAFFGQGTRLTVV.

The CDR3 sequence: CASSWGSSSYGYTF. In DNA, the CDR3 is TGCGCCAGCAGTTGGGGGAGCAGTAGCTATGGCTACACCTTC. The chain is built from TRBV5-1 and TRBJ1-2; D is perhaps TRBD1 (5 bases). Germline assignment: CDR1 SGHRS and CDR2 YFSETQ. The CDR3 is 14 residues long. The V end lost 5 bases, the J end lost 4 bases, and 15 bases lay between the germline ends.

The table lists this clone with a count of one. The chain has TRBV6-1 and TRBJ1-3, with D possibly TRBD1 on 5 matching bases. Trimming cost V 1 base and J 4 bases, with 11 bases left between them. CDR1 is MNHNS and CDR2 is SASEGT in the germline V gene. The CDR3 consists of 15 residues. The DNA of the CDR3 is TGTGCCAGCAGTGAAGGGTCGGAGGGGGGAAACACCATATATTTT. Encoded protein: CASSEGSEGGNTIYF.

This rearrangement joins TRBV5-4 to TRBJ1-1; TRBD1 is a possible D gene (6 bases). Trimming removed 1 base at V and 0 bases at J, with 7 bases between. Germline V lookup: CDR1 SGHNT, CDR2 YYREEE (reference sequence). The CDR3 loop spans 14 amino acids. The CDR3 nucleotides read TGTGCCAGCAGCTTGAAGGGGGTGAACACTGAAGCTTTCTTT. This gives the protein CASSLKGVNTEAFF.

This rearrangement joins TRBV10-3 to TRBJ2-3; 12 bases are a match to TRBD2. Per germline, CDR1 ENHRY and CDR2 SYGVKD. The CDR3 loop spans 17 amino acids. With V trimmed by 6 bases and J by 6 bases, 13 bases remained unmatched. The CDR3 bases are TGTGCCATCAGGAAGGGGCTAGCGGGAGGGTATGAGGATACGCAGTATTTT. Translation gives CAIRKGLAGGYEDTQYF.

V gene TRBV7-2 combines with J gene TRBJ2-1; 9 nucleotides match TRBD2. CDR1 is SGHTA, CDR2 FQGNSA, per germline. This CDR3 is 14 amino acids long. Written as DNA, the CDR3 is TGTGCAACTGGCGGGGGGGGCTCCTACAATGAGCAGTTCTTC. This encodes CATGGGGSYNEQFF. Full variable domain (rest looked up from reference TRBV7-2 and TRBJ2-1): GAGVSQSPSNKVTEKGKDVELRCDPISGHTALYWYRQSLGQGLEFLIYFQGNSAPDKSGLPSDRFSAERTGGSVSTLTIQRTQQEDSAVYLCATGGGGSYNEQFFGPGTRLTVL.

V usage is TRBV5-1 and J usage is TRBJ2-7; D may be TRBD2 (6 bases). Germline V gene data show CDR1 as SGHRS and CDR2 as YFSETQ. Trimming took 3 bases from V and 2 from J, leaving 9 bases between them. This CDR3 spans 13 amino acids. Written as DNA, the CDR3 is TGCGCCAGCAGCTGGGGGGACCCCTACGAGCAGTACTTC. It yields the protein CASSWGDPYEQYF.

The rearrangement links TRBV11-1 to TRBJ2-5, with 8 bases matching TRBD2. V shed 6 bases and J 0 bases; nucleotides not matched to a gene: 15. This CDR3 spans 18 amino acids. The germline V gene has CDR1 SGHAT and CDR2 FQDESV (reference sequence). The CDR3, as DNA: TGTGCCAGCAGATCGGGCCCCGGAACGGGGGGGGACCAAGAGACCCAGTACTTC. Its protein product is CASRSGPGTGGDQETQYF.

The chain recombines TRBV7-9 with TRBJ2-5; D unclear. The end of the DNA is better explained by TRBJ2-7, so the J call may be wrong. This CDR3 has 11 residues. Germline CDR1 reads SEHNR; CDR2 reads FQNEAQ (reference sequence). For the CDR3, the DNA is TGTGCCAGCACAGGATCCTACGAGCAGTACTTC. This gives the protein CASTGSYEQYF.

This clone was seen only once. This chain joins TRBV2 and TRBJ2-2, with D uncertain. Germline V gene sequence: CDR1 SNHLY, CDR2 FYNNEI. V was cut by 2 bases and J by 7 bases, with 8 bases left in between. This CDR3 is built from 13 residues. The CDR3 coding sequence is TGTGCCAGCAGTGAAAGGTGGGACGGGGAGCTGTTTTTT. Amino acid sequence: CASSERWDGELFF. The full variable domain, in which reference TRBV2 and TRBJ2-2 provide the parts outside the CDR3, is EPEVTQTPSHQVTQMGQEVILRCVPISNHLYFYWYRQILGQKVEFLVSFYNNEISEKSEIFDDQFSVERPDGSNFTLKIRSTKLEDSAMYFCASSERWDGELFFGEGSRLTVL.

The genes are TRBV5-1 and TRBJ1-1; 9 nucleotides line up with TRBD1. This CDR3 contains 13 residues. Germline V gene lookup returns CDR1 SGHRS and CDR2 YFSETQ. Unmatched junction bases numbered 5, after V lost 5 bases and J lost 6 bases. CDR3 sequence reads: CASSQQGASEAFF. CDR3 DNA: TGCGCCAGCAGTCAACAGGGGGCATCTGAAGCTTTCTTT.

This chain joins TRBV5-1 and TRBJ2-3; D is perhaps TRBD2 (5 bases). Germline-derived CDR1 and CDR2 are SGHRS and YFSETQ. This CDR3 has 14 residues. The V and J ends lost 0 bases and 2 bases respectively, with 7 bases between them. The CDR3 region has the DNA TGCGCCAGCAGCTTGGGGGAGCCCACAGATACGCAGTATTTT. This sequence encodes CASSLGEPTDTQYF.

This clone was seen just once. This chain uses TRBV19 with TRBJ2-2; 12 bases are a match to TRBD2. Germline CDR1 LNHDA, CDR2 SQIVND (reference sequence). The CDR3 spans 17 residues. V lost 5 bases, J lost 4 bases, and 8 bases stayed unmatched. CDR3 DNA sequence: TGTGCCAGTAGTCTCCTGACTAGCGGGAGAACCACCGGGGAGCTGTTTTTT. As protein: CASSLLTSGRTTGELFF. The whole variable domain, remainder taken from reference TRBV19 and TRBJ2-2, is DGGITQSPKYLFRKEGQNVTLSCEQNLNHDAMYWYRQDPGQGLRLIYYSQIVNDFQKGDIAEGYSVSREKKESFPLTVTSAQKNPTAFYLCASSLLTSGRTTGELFFGEGSRLTVL.

The chain has TRBV9 and TRBJ2-1, with 7 bases that match TRBD1. CDR1 SGDLS and CDR2 YYNGEE come from the germline V gene. J gave up 4 bases and V 2 bases, and 9 bases lay outside the gene matches. The CDR3 sequence is 16 residues long. Here the CDR3 reads CASSVYTGQLYNEQFF. CDR3 nucleotide sequence: TGTGCCAGCAGCGTCTACACGGGACAGCTGTACAATGAGCAGTTCTTC.

The V call is TRBV6-6, the J call TRBJ2-2; perhaps TRBD1 as D (6 bases). The CDR3 sequence is 15 residues long. Germline assignment: CDR1 MNHNY and CDR2 SVGAGI (reference sequence). V lost 0 bases, J lost 5 bases, and 10 bases lay in between. CDR3 DNA: TGTGCCAGCAGTTACTCTACAGGGAGAACCGGGGAGCTGTTTTTT. Protein sequence: CASSYSTGRTGELFF.

In its sample, this clone was seen a few times. V and J are TRBV7-6 and TRBJ2-7; D ambiguous. This CDR3 region has 14 residues. Trimming removed 4 bases at V and 5 bases at J, with 15 bases between. From germline, CDR1 is SGHVS and CDR2 FNYEAQ. CDR3 region: CASSSGGGRNEQYF. The DNA of the CDR3 is TGTGCCAGCAGCTCAGGCGGCGGTCGGAACGAGCAGTACTTC.

V and J are TRBV10-3 and TRBJ1-5, with D perhaps matching TRBD1 (5 bases). Trimming cost V 2 bases and J 1 base, with 9 bases left between them. Germline CDR1 and CDR2: ENHRY and SYGVKD. The CDR3 spans 15 residues. CDR3 region: CAISEGDFSNQPQHF. Written as DNA, the CDR3 is TGTGCCATCAGTGAGGGGGACTTCAGCAATCAGCCCCAGCATTTT.